One and the same sample provided the 9 T cell receptor beta chains below, sequenced in a study of T-cell memory formation after mild COVID-19. TCRdb reprocessed the 5' RACE reads with MiXCR, giving one entry per CDR3 protein. Of hundreds of thousands of distinct CDR3 sequences detected, 15% to 20% appear once; the ten largest clones hold about 11%. Sequencing was done on a sample of PBMCs or a T cell subset sorted from them (not recorded which). The receptors originated from an adult woman who had mild COVID-19 (a few samples of this study predate the infection). Cell type and time point are not known.

This clonotype was seen repeatedly, ten times or more. The CDR3, as DNA: TGCGCCAGCCGTTCTTCCCAGGGTTACTACAATGAGCAGTTCTTC. Its translation: CASRSSQGYYNEQFF. The rearrangement uses TRBV5-1 and TRBJ2-1; perhaps TRBD1 as D (5 bases). The germline V gene has CDR1 SGHRS and CDR2 YFSETQ. This CDR3 is 15 amino acids long. Trimming took 7 bases from V and 3 from J, leaving 17 bases between them.

A few counts support this clonotype. For the CDR3, the DNA is TGCAGTGCTAGAGATTCGGCGGTAGCGGGAGCAGACGAGCAGTTCTTC. Protein: CSARDSAVAGADEQFF. V and J are TRBV20-1 and TRBJ2-1; 9 bases line up with TRBD2. The V gene's germline CDR1 is DFQATT and CDR2 SNEGSKA (reference sequence). The junction had 13 bases not matched to a gene; V was cut back by 0 bases and J by 10 bases. The CDR3 loop spans 16 amino acids.

The rearrangement joins TRBV29-1 to TRBJ1-2, with D possibly being TRBD1 (6 bases). Germline V gives CDR1 SQVTM, CDR2 ANQGSEA. CDR3 length: 14 residues. V was pared by 3 bases and J by 4 bases, with 15 bases between. The CDR3 reads CSVEVQGRAYGYTF. In DNA form, the CDR3 reads TGCAGCGTTGAGGTCCAGGGGAGAGCCTATGGCTACACCTTC. Filled out from reference TRBV29-1 and TRBJ1-2, the complete variable domain reads SAVISQKPSRDICQRGTSLTIQCQVDSQVTMMFWYRQQPGQSLTLIATANQGSEATYESGFVIDKFPISRPNLTFSTLTVSNMSPEDSSIYLCSVEVQGRAYGYTFGSGTRLTVV.

This clonotype was counted a few times. The chain employs TRBV7-2 and TRBJ2-3, with TRBD2 matching 7 bases. The CDR3 contains 19 residues. The V segment lost 5 bases and the J segment 4 bases; nucleotides outside the gene matches: 21. In germline, CDR1 is SGHTA, CDR2 FQGNSA. The CDR3 DNA is TGTGCCAGCAGCCTCCCCTTGGGGGGAGGGGAGGGAGATCCAGATACGCAGTATTTT. Protein product: CASSLPLGGGEGDPDTQYF.

This clonotype was found a few times. The rearrangement links TRBV12-3 or TRBV12-4 to TRBJ2-7; tentative D call: TRBD2 (5 bases). Trimming removed 6 bases from V and 6 bases from J, with 24 bases in between. CDR3 size: 16 residues. The CDR3 DNA follows: TGTGCCAGCAGCTCAGGACTGTATGGAGCTTTCCGCGAGCAGTACTTC. This translates into CASSSGLYGAFREQYF.

The genes are TRBV12-3 or TRBV12-4 and TRBJ1-1; 10 bases are a match to TRBD1. The junction had 16 bases not matched to a gene; V was cut back by 6 bases and J by 6 bases. This CDR3 has 17 residues. CDR3 loop: CASSRDRGQVRGAEAFF. CDR3 DNA: TGTGCCAGCAGCCGGGACAGGGGTCAAGTAAGGGGCGCTGAAGCTTTCTTT.

This clonotype was found once. The V and J genes are TRBV18 and TRBJ1-1; D is uncertain. The ends were cut back, 4 bases at V and 1 base at J, with 16 bases in the middle. Germline CDR1 and CDR2: KGHSH and LQKENI. This CDR3 is built from 16 residues. CDR3 amino acids: CASSLNSGLRNTEAFF. The CDR3, as DNA: TGTGCCAGCTCACTTAACTCGGGCTTACGGAACACTGAAGCTTTCTTT.

This chain joins TRBV5-1 and TRBJ2-2; 7 bases line up with TRBD1. Per the germline V gene, CDR1 is SGHRS and CDR2 is YFSETQ. V was pared by 1 base and J by 2 bases, with 5 bases of the junction left unmatched. This CDR3 has 16 amino acids. CDR3 sequence reads: CASSLNAGGNTGELFF. In DNA, the CDR3 is TGCGCCAGCAGCTTGAACGCAGGGGGAAACACCGGGGAGCTGTTTTTT.

This rearrangement joins TRBV9 to TRBJ1-2, with D maybe TRBD1 (5 bases). Trimming pared 0 bases from V and 4 bases from J, leaving 13 bases between. Looked up from germline, CDR1 is SGDLS and CDR2 is YYNGEE. The CDR3 totals 15 residues. CDR3 in DNA: TGTGCCAGCAGCGTAGTTCAGGAGACAGTCTATGGCTACACCTTC. Its translation is CASSVVQETVYGYTF.